This TCR beta chain was sequenced in a study of blood T cell repertoires in COVID-19. For the study at large: PBMCs, B-cell-depleted T cells, or T cells provided the cDNA or gDNA that made up the material.

Germline V CDR1 and CDR2: MNHEY, SVGAGI. Germline trimming cut 0 bases from V and 9 bases from J; bases unmatched to any gene: 8. The CDR3 sequence is 16 residues long. In the original workflow: Researchers report that nucleated cell counts were estimated from reference gene primer amplification. Measured with immunoSEQ multiplex PCR; TCRdb has only the in-frame clones, and not every one. That table is the source of V, J and clone size, and D and trimming were worked out from the DNA. This table holds roughly 120,000 clones, approximately 85% found once. The clonotype comes from a middle-aged man with acute or convalescent COVID-19. V and J are TRBV6-5 and TRBJ1-6, with 7 nucleotides matching TRBD1. Material: peripheral blood. The CDR3 reads CASSYSPQGRASPLHF. Here the CDR3 DNA reads TGTGCCAGCAGTTACTCCCCACAGGGGCGGGCTTCACCCCTCCACTTT.